This entry lists 23 T cell receptor beta chains sequenced from one sample in a study of T cells in Graves' hyperthyroidism and ophthalmopathy. TCR beta CDR3 regions were amplified from RNA. HTBI primers drove first-round RT-PCR of the TCR CDR3. TCRdb itself ran the multiplex PCR reads through MiXCR, one entry per CDR3 protein. This table holds 500,000 to 550,000 distinct CDR3 sequences, roughly 20% found once. The sample comprised blood. Receptors were obtained from a man aged 18 to 35 with Graves' hyperthyroidism.

Ten or more counts support this clonotype. The rearrangement links TRBV11-1 to TRBJ1-2, with 8 bases that match TRBD1. The germline gives CDR1 SGHAT, CDR2 FQDESV (reference sequence). Trimming cost V 4 bases and J 4 bases; bases outside gene matches: 5. CDR3 length: 14 amino acids. The CDR3 nucleotides are TGTGCCAGCAGCTCGACAGGGGCGAGCTATGGCTACACCTTC. Its protein product is CASSSTGASYGYTF.

This clonotype has a count of ten or more. The chain links TRBV9 to TRBJ1-2; D may be TRBD1 (6 bases). Germline V gene lookup returns CDR1 SGDLS and CDR2 YYNGEE. CDR3 length equals 12 residues. V lost 3 bases to trimming and J lost 8 bases, with 11 bases between them. CDR3 DNA sequence: TGTGCCAGCAGCGCCCCTGGGGGCGGCTACACCTTC. Translating gives CASSAPGGGYTF.

This clonotype was observed at least ten times. The rearrangement joins TRBV6-5 to TRBJ1-1; a weak D match, TRBD1 (5 bases). Per the germline V gene, CDR1 is MNHEY and CDR2 is SVGAGI. The length of the CDR3 is 14 residues. Trimming left V 2 bases short and J 3 bases short, with 10 bases between. CDR3 in DNA: TGTGCCAGCAGTTACGTGGGGGAGGACACTGAAGCTTTCTTT. Translating gives CASSYVGEDTEAFF.

Comment on this clonotype: One junction end does not reproduce the germline sequence, and a read error may be involved. The chain recombines TRBV3-1 with TRBJ1-2; D gene uncertain. Germline V gene lookup returns CDR1 LGHDT and CDR2 YNNKEL (reference sequence). The CDR3 is 13 residues long. Here the CDR3 DNA reads TGTGTCAGCAGCCAAGATCGTAACTATGGCTACACCTTC. Translated, it gives CVSSQDRNYGYTF. Drawing the rest from reference TRBV3-1 and TRBJ1-2, the complete variable domain is DTAVSQTPKYLVTQMGNDKSIKCEQNLGHDTMYWYKQDSKKFLKIMFSYNNKELIINETVPNRFSPKSPDKAHLNLHINSLELGDSAVYFCVSSQDRNYGYTFGSGTRLTVV.

This chain connects TRBV28 to TRBJ2-5; 9 nucleotides agree with TRBD1. The CDR3 consists of 14 residues. Trimming took 6 bases from V and 2 from J; bases not matched to a gene: 4. Germline V lookup: CDR1 MDHEN, CDR2 SYDVKM. The CDR3 spells CASRRTGAQETQYF. In DNA, the CDR3 is TGTGCCAGCAGACGGACAGGGGCGCAAGAGACCCAGTACTTC.

This clonotype showed up just a few times. J is TRBJ1-2 and V is TRBV20-1; possible D gene TRBD1, 5 bases. CDR1 is DFQATT and CDR2 is SNEGSKA in the germline V gene (reference sequence). This CDR3 contains 13 residues. The V end lost 3 bases, the J end lost 0 bases, and 8 bases lay between the germline ends. The CDR3 loop is CSARTETNYGYTF. The DNA for the CDR3 is TGCAGTGCTAGGACAGAGACTAACTATGGCTACACCTTC.

This clonotype occurred many times. The genes are TRBV6-1 and TRBJ1-5; no reliable D call. This CDR3 is built from 12 residues. The V gene lost 7 bases and the J gene lost 5 bases, with 9 bases spanning the gap. Germline-derived CDR1 and CDR2 are MNHNS and SASEGT. This CDR3 reads CASNDGHQPQHF. CDR3 coding DNA: TGTGCCAGCAATGACGGGCATCAGCCCCAGCATTTT.

V usage is TRBV28 and J usage is TRBJ1-3, with TRBD1 as a possible D gene (6 bases). Germline CDR1 MDHEN, CDR2 SYDVKM. The V gene lost 5 bases and the J gene lost 0 bases, with 14 bases spanning the gap. This CDR3 region has 16 residues. This CDR3 is CASSEVGTFSGNTIYF. CDR3 DNA: TGTGCCAGCAGTGAAGTTGGGACATTCTCTGGAAACACCATATATTTT.

In nucleotides, the CDR3 is TGTGCCAGCACTCGTGACAGGCCGAACACCGGGGAGCTGTTTTTT. It is translated as CASTRDRPNTGELFF. The chain combines TRBV6-1 with TRBJ2-2, with D possibly TRBD1 on 6 matching bases. V lost 7 bases and J lost 0, with 12 bases in between. The CDR3 is 15 residues long. Germline V CDR1 and CDR2: MNHNS, SASEGT.

V is TRBV4-1 and J is TRBJ2-2; 8 nucleotides align to TRBD1. Germline values: CDR1 MGHRA, CDR2 YSYEKL. There are 16 residues in the CDR3. With V trimmed by 1 base and J by 6 bases, 7 bases remained unmatched. In DNA, the CDR3 is TGCGCCAGCAGCCAAGGGACAGGGTTCGCGGCCGGGGAGCTGTTTTTT. Translating gives CASSQGTGFAAGELFF.

This clonotype showed up just once. Since a much larger clone is just one base distant, this may be a read error. CDR3 coding DNA: TGTGCCAGCAGTGAACCATGTAAGATTGAAGCTTTCTTT. Protein product: CASSEPCKIEAFF. The rearrangement joins TRBV6-1 to TRBJ1-1; D not resolved. Germline V gene lookup returns CDR1 MNHNS and CDR2 SASEGT. CDR3 length: 13 residues. V lost 2 bases to trimming and J lost 7 bases, with 11 bases between them.

The table lists this clonotype with a few counts. V usage is TRBV29-1 and J usage is TRBJ2-5; unclear D gene. Deletions cut 4 bases from V and 1 base from J, with 10 bases between. In germline, CDR1 is SQVTM, CDR2 ANQGSEA. The CDR3 has 13 amino acids. The CDR3 nucleotides are TGCAGCGTTGCCTGGCAGCCCCAAGAGACCCAGTACTTC. Protein sequence: CSVAWQPQETQYF.

This clonotype was observed at least ten times. The chain links TRBV9 to TRBJ2-7; D tentatively fits TRBD1 or TRBD2 (5 bases each). The CDR3 loop spans 13 amino acids. Germline CDR1 is SGDLS and CDR2 is YYNGEE. Trimming took 0 bases from V and 6 from J, leaving 10 bases between them. DNA of the CDR3: TGTGCCAGCAGCGTAGGGTCGGGGCGCGAGCAGTACTTC. Translated, it gives CASSVGSGREQYF. Using reference TRBV9 and TRBJ2-7 for the parts outside the CDR3, the full variable domain is DSGVTQTPKHLITATGQRVTLRCSPRSGDLSVYWYQQSLDQGLQFLIQYYNGEERAKGNILERFSAQQFPDLHSELNLSSLELGDSALYFCASSVGSGREQYFGPGTRLTVT.

This clonotype has ten or more counts. The junction does not match germline at one end; this may be a read error. The J gene is TRBJ2-5, the V gene TRBV27; D perhaps matches TRBD2 (5 bases). CDR1 and CDR2 (germline): MNHEY, SMNVEV (reference sequence). The CDR3 length is 14 residues. The CDR3 sequence: CAGSLKERPETQYF. CDR3 sequence (DNA): TGTGCCGGCAGTTTGAAGGAGCGGCCAGAGACCCAGTACTTC.

This clonotype was counted ten times or more. This chain uses TRBV12-3 or TRBV12-4 with TRBJ1-5, with a possible D match to TRBD1 (5 bases). The length of the CDR3 is 15 residues. V lost 5 bases, J lost 4 bases, and 15 bases lay in between. As DNA, the CDR3 is TGTGCCAGCAGTCTCAATCTCCAGGGAAATCAGCCCCAGCATTTT. Protein: CASSLNLQGNQPQHF.

This clonotype was seen a handful of times. The V gene is TRBV12-3 or TRBV12-4, the J gene TRBJ1-1, with D maybe TRBD1 (6 bases). Trimming removed 5 bases at V and 5 bases at J, with 18 bases between. The CDR3 totals 15 residues. Here the CDR3 reads CASSPGTARGTEAFF. The CDR3 coding sequence is TGTGCCAGCAGTCCGGGGACGGCGAGGGGGACTGAAGCTTTCTTT.

This clonotype came up a few times. The CDR3 nucleotides read TGCGCCACCCGGGACGAACCTCTCGAGCAGTACTTC. Residues: CATRDEPLEQYF. The chain combines TRBV10-2 with TRBJ2-7; tentatively, D is TRBD1 or TRBD2 (5 bases each). V lost 10 bases and J 6 bases, leaving 16 bases between the germline ends. Germline CDR1 is WSHSY and CDR2 is SAAADI. This CDR3 is 12 amino acids long.

This clonotype was recorded many times. The J gene is TRBJ2-7, the V gene TRBV10-1; 9 bases align to TRBD1. The germline CDR1 and CDR2 sequences are WNHNN and SYGVQD (reference sequence). Trimming cost V 5 bases and J 6 bases; bases outside gene matches: 8. This CDR3 spans 14 amino acids. The CDR3 here is CASSRDRVLREQYF. The CDR3 DNA reads TGCGCCAGCAGTAGGGACAGGGTGCTTCGCGAGCAGTACTTC.

About this clonotype: A much larger clone sits a single nucleotide away, making a read error possible. V and J are TRBV12-3 or TRBV12-4 and TRBJ1-2; 7 nucleotides line up with TRBD1. This CDR3 is 16 amino acids long. DNA for the CDR3: TGTGCCGGCAGGTCCGCCCAGGGGGTAGGCCTCTATGGCTACACCTTC. Translating it yields CAGRSAQGVGLYGYTF.

This chain connects TRBV5-4 to TRBJ1-1; D is ambiguous. The V gene's germline CDR1 is SGHNT and CDR2 YYREEE (reference sequence). Trimming stripped 2 bases from V and 4 bases from J, with 12 bases between. This CDR3 is 14 amino acids long. The CDR3 DNA reads TGTGCCAGCAGCTTAGGAGGGCCTTTCACTGAAGCTTTCTTT. Protein sequence: CASSLGGPFTEAFF.

V and J are TRBV3-1 and TRBJ1-2; D perhaps matches TRBD1 (5 bases). Germline loops: CDR1 LGHDT, CDR2 YNNKEL (reference sequence). V lost 0 bases to trimming and J lost 3 bases, with 14 bases between them. The CDR3 has 16 amino acids. The CDR3 DNA reads TGTGCCAGCAGCCAAGAGGTCTGGGGGGGGGACTATGGCTACACCTTC. This gives the protein CASSQEVWGGDYGYTF. The complete variable domain, with remaining parts taken from reference TRBV3-1 and TRBJ1-2, reads DTAVSQTPKYLVTQMGNDKSIKCEQNLGHDTMYWYKQDSKKFLKIMFSYNNKELIINETVPNRFSPKSPDKAHLNLHINSLELGDSAVYFCASSQEVWGGDYGYTFGSGTRLTVV.

This clonotype was observed many times. The chain's CDR3 is CASSQERSRQTQYF. CDR3 DNA: TGTGCCAGCAGCCAAGAACGGAGTAGGCAGACCCAGTACTTC. The chain couples TRBV3-1 to TRBJ2-5; D unclear. V lost 0 bases to trimming and J lost 6 bases, with 11 bases between them. The CDR3 spans 14 residues. Looked up from germline, CDR1 is LGHDT and CDR2 is YNNKEL (reference sequence).

To note about this clonotype: One junction end disagrees with the germline gene, perhaps due to a read error. The chain uses TRBV6-5 and TRBJ2-2; TRBD2 matches 13 bases. The CDR3 covers 15 residues. In germline, CDR1 is MNHEY, CDR2 SVGAGI. The CDR3 here is CASGWTSGGTGELFF. CDR3 DNA sequence: TGTGCCAGCGGTTGGACTAGCGGGGGCACCGGGGAACTGTTTTTT.